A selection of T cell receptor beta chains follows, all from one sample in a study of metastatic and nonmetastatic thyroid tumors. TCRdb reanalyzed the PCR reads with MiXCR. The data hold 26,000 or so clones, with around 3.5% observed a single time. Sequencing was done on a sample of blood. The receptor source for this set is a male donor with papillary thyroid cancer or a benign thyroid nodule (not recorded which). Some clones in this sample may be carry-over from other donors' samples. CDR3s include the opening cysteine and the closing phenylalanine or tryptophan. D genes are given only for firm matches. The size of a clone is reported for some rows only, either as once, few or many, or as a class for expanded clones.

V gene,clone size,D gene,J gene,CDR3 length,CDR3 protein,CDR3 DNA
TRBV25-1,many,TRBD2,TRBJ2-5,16,CASSAPGLAGVETQYF,TGTGCCAGCAGTGCCCCGGGACTAGCGGGAGTAGAGACCCAGTACTTC
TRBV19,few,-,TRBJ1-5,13,CASTTGLNQPQHF,TGTGCCAGTACAACAGGGCTGAATCAGCCCCAGCATTTT
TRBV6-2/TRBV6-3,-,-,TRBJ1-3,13,CASSWGRGNTIYF,TGTGCCAGCAGTTGGGGCAGGGGAAACACCATATATTTT
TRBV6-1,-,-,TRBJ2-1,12,CASQSSYNEQFF,TGTGCCAGCCAAAGCTCCTACAATGAGCAGTTCTTC
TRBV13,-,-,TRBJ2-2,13,CASSPGLDRELFF,TGTGCCAGCAGCCCTGGACTGGACCGGGAGCTGTTTTTT
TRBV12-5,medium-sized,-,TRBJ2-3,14,CASGSRGWRDTQYF,TGTGCTAGTGGTTCACGGGGGTGGAGAGATACGCAGTATTTT
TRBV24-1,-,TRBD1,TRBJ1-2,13,CATSDSRGRGYTF,TGTGCCACCAGTGATTCCAGGGGGCGAGGCTACACCTTC
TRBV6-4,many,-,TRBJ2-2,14,CASSDPEETGELFF,TGTGCCAGCAGTGACCCCGAAGAAACCGGGGAGCTGTTTTTT
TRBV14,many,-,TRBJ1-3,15,CASSQDQSRGNTIYF,TGTGCCAGCAGCCAAGATCAGTCCAGGGGAAACACCATATATTTT
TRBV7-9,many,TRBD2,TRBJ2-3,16,CASSRTASGSTDTQYF,TGTGCCAGCAGCCGGACGGCTAGCGGCAGCACAGATACGCAGTATTTT
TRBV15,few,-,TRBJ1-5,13,CATRDPLYQPQHF,TGTGCCACCAGAGATCCATTATATCAGCCCCAGCATTTT
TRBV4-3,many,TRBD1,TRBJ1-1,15,CASSDSPSGGPEAFF,TGCGCCAGCAGCGATAGCCCGTCAGGGGGCCCTGAAGCTTTCTTT
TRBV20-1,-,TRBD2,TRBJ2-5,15,CSASPPGTTRDTQYF,TGCAGTGCTAGCCCACCAGGGACTACCAGAGATACCCAGTACTTC
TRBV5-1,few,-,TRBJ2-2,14,CASSFAQPTGELFF,TGCGCCAGCAGCTTTGCACAGCCGACCGGGGAGCTGTTTTTT
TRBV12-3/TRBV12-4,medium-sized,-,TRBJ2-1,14,CASSLTPAGNEQFF,TGTGCCAGCAGTTTAACCCCGGCCGGCAATGAGCAGTTCTTC
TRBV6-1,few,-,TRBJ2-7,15,CASSEKDGSSYEQYF,TGTGCCAGCAGTGAAAAGGACGGGAGCTCCTACGAGCAGTACTTC
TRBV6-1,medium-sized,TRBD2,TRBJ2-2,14,CASSGLANTGELFF,TGTGCCAGCAGTGGACTAGCAAACACCGGGGAGCTGTTTTTT
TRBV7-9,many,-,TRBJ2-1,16,CASSQPIGGSYNEQFF,TGTGCCAGCAGCCAACCGATCGGTGGCTCCTACAATGAGCAGTTCTTC
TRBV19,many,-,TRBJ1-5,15,CASSMRAYSNQPQHF,TGTGCCAGTAGTATGCGAGCTTATAGCAATCAGCCCCAGCATTTT
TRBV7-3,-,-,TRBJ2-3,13,CASNLTQIDTQYF,TGTGCCAGCAACTTGACCCAAATAGATACGCAGTATTTT
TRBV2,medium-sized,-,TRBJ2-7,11,CASSDGREQYF,TGTGCCAGCAGTGATGGGCGAGAGCAGTACTTC
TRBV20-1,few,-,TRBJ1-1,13,CSAQTLGATEAFF,TGCAGTGCCCAGACCCTAGGGGCCACTGAAGCTTTCTTT
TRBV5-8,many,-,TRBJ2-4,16,CASSLAFTVSKNIQYF,TGTGCCAGCAGCTTGGCCTTCACGGTCTCCAAAAACATTCAGTACTTC
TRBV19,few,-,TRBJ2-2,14,CASNIGQNTGEMFF,TGTGCCAGTAATATAGGCCAAAACACCGGGGAGATGTTTTTT
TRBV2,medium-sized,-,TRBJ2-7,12,CASSERGYEQYF,TGTGCCAGCAGTGAACGGGGTTACGAGCAGTACTTC
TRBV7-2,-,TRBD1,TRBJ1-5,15,CASSPGTGANKPQHF,TGTGCCAGCAGCCCCGGGACAGGGGCTAATAAGCCCCAGCATTTT
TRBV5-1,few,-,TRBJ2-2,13,CASSPGVGGELFF,TGCGCCAGCAGCCCGGGGGTAGGCGGGGAGCTGTTTTTT
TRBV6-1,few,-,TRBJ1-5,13,CASSGHYGEPQHF,TGTGCCAGCAGTGGGCATTACGGGGAGCCCCAGCATTTT
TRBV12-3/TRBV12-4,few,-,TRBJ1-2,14,CASGGGTGNYGYTF,TGTGCCAGCGGTGGGGGTACAGGGAACTATGGCTACACCTTC